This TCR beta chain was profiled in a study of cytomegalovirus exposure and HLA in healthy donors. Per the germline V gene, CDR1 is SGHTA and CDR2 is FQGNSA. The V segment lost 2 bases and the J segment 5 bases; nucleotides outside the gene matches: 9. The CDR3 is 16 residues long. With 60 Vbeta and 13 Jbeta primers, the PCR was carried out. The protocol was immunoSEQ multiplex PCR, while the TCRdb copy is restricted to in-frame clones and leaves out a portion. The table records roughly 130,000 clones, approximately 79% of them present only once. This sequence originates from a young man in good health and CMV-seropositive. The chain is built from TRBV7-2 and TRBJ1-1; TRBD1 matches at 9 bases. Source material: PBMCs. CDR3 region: CASSLLLGQGWTEAFF. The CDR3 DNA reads TGTGCCAGCAGCTTACTTTTGGGACAGGGATGGACTGAAGCTTTCTTT.